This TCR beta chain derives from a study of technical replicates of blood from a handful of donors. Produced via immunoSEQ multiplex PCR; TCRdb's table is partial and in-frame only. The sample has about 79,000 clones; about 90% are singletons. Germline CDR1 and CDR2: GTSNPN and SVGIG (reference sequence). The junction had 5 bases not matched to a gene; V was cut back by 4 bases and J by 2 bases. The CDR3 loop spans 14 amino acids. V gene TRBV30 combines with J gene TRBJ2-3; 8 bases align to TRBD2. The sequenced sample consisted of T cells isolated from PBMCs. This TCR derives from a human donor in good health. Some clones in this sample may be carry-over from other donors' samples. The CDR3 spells CAWTASGLTDTQYF. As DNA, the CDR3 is TGTGCCTGGACGGCTAGCGGGCTCACAGATACGCAGTATTTT.